This TCR beta chain was profiled in a study of regulatory T cells in long-lasting Graves disease. Germline assignment: CDR1 SGHKS and CDR2 YYEKEE (reference sequence). CDR3 length equals 16 residues. The V and J ends lost 0 bases and 5 bases respectively, with 17 bases between them. Library construction for TCR beta used iRepertoire HTBI primers and Arm-PCR of CDR3 regions. TCRdb re-called the multiplex PCR reads through MiXCR, storing one row per CDR3 protein. The repertoire holds around 400,000 distinct CDR3 sequences, with 15% to 18% as singletons. Sample time point: newly diagnosed GD, antithyroid drugs for less than 3 months. Preparation of the TCR library used RNA extracted from PBMCs.

The sequencing here drew on peripheral blood mononuclear cells (PBMCs), taken at new diagnosis, from a patient treated with antithyroid drugs. This TCR was recovered from a female donor with Graves disease. The V and J genes are TRBV5-5 and TRBJ2-5, with D possibly being TRBD1 or TRBD2 (5 bases each). The CDR3 here is CASSLAGLGERETQYF. The CDR3 bases are TGTGCCAGCAGCTTGGCCGGGTTGGGGGAGCGGGAGACCCAGTACTTC.